Sequencing of this T cell receptor beta chain was carried out in a study of blood T cell repertoires in COVID-19. At the level of the study: Spain, Italy and the United States supplied samples that represented acute and convalescent COVID-19. PBMCs, B-cell-depleted T cells, or T cells provided the cDNA or gDNA that made up the material.

V was clipped by 3 bases and J by 4 bases; unmatched bases: 6. CDR1 WNHNN and CDR2 SYGVQD come from the germline V gene (reference sequence). The CDR3 contains 15 residues. In the authors' methods: Estimated nucleated cell counts came from reference gene primer amplification. The table came from immunoSEQ multiplex PCR; TCRdb's copy has only in-frame clones and leaves some out. The V and J calls and clone size come from that table; D and trimming were worked out from the DNA. The table lists roughly 300,000 clones, 87% of them singletons. The V gene is TRBV10-1, the J gene TRBJ2-1; 7 bases are a match to TRBD2. Sequencing was carried out using peripheral blood. This sequence was found in a woman aged 40 to 50 who had recovered from COVID-19. CDR3: CASSENPGGYNEQFF. The CDR3 bases are TGCGCCAGCAGTGAAAATCCGGGGGGATACAATGAGCAGTTCTTC.